Listed below are T cell receptor beta chains from one sample, sequenced in a study of identical twins. TCRdb re-called the 5' RACE reads through MiXCR, storing one row per CDR3 protein. This sample carries some 600,000 distinct CDR3 sequences, just over 7% of them seen once, and the ten largest clones take 1.5% to 2%. These data were also reused for a study on yellow fever vaccine responses in identical twins.

Sequenced input: PBMCs. Receptor source: a woman younger than 35 in good health. Each CDR3 is given with its conserved first and last residue. Not all rows give a size; the values are once, few, many and, for expanded clones, a class.

abundance | v_gene | CDR3aa
. | TRBV6-1 | CASSTGQGTTNTGELFF
many | TRBV5-4 | CASSEKSSGELFF
few | TRBV12-3/TRBV12-4 | CASSRDRAGENEQFF
. | TRBV20-1 | CSAKSDRDQLDYTF
few | TRBV5-4 | CASSLVKNTEAFF
many | TRBV12-3/TRBV12-4 | CASSWATDTQYF
few | TRBV6-5 | CASSYYRDNYGYTF
few | TRBV3-1 | CASSRRLAENYNEQFF
many | TRBV5-5 | CASSWGTDNEQFF
. | TRBV2 | CASSVGRAGFSYNEQFF
. | TRBV20-1 | CSARHPVYYNEQFF
few | TRBV7-8 | CASSLLSSATNEKLFF
many | TRBV7-3 | CASSLSRGQAGELFF
. | TRBV15 | CATSRDVTGETQYF
few | TRBV9 | CASSPIGRVANTGELFF
many | TRBV10-3 | CAISESRGRLYEQYF
. | TRBV19 | CASSRGRAGGEQFF
few | TRBV20-1 | CSARAFQGADYGYTF
few | TRBV5-1 | CASSLSPGSSYNEQFF
few | TRBV18 | CASSRDSFRDYGYTF
few | TRBV4-1 | CASSQVGQGQVGYTF
many | TRBV5-1 | CASSLAGSGAFF
many | TRBV3-1 | CASSQDQGGEAQYF
many | TRBV12-3/TRBV12-4 | CASSFGAQETQYF
many | TRBV29-1 | CSVENRDRSYNEQFF
few | TRBV7-9 | CASSSGLGLGEQFF
. | TRBV7-9 | CASRGGQVDSPQHF
few | TRBV24-1 | CATSDSVSGPPEQFF
. | TRBV5-1 | CASSLEGPNRENTEAFF
. | TRBV24-1 | CATSDSGGGYNEQFF
few | TRBV29-1 | CSVQRVETQYF
. | TRBV10-3 | CAISGAENNSPLHF